What follows are 26 T cell receptor beta chains derived from one specimen sequenced in a study of shared clonotypes between healthy human individuals. Cells designated naive CD8 were CD45RO-negative and were positively selected for CCR7, with terminally differentiated effector memory CD45RA+ cells excluded. Libraries were prepared by immunoSEQ multiplex PCR; TCRdb keeps only in-frame clonotypes and omits some of them. In the table there are about 800,000 clones, just over 95% of which are singletons. The material sequenced was naive CD8+ T cells sorted from blood. The receptors shown here come from a man aged 30 to 45 in good health.

As to this clone: Other DNA sequences in this sample translate to the same CDR3. The chain joins TRBV7-9 to TRBJ1-5; D possibly corresponds to TRBD1 (5 bases). The ends were cut back, 3 bases at V and 2 bases at J, with 8 bases in the middle. Germline assignment: CDR1 SEHNR and CDR2 FQNEAQ (reference sequence). This CDR3 spans 14 amino acids. The CDR3 nucleotides read TGTGCCAGCAGCTTGAAAGGGGGCAATCAGCCCCAGCATTTT. It encodes CASSLKGGNQPQHF.

The V call is TRBV27, the J call TRBJ2-5; D assignment may be TRBD1 or TRBD2 (5 bases each). The CDR3 has 14 residues. The V gene's germline CDR1 is MNHEY and CDR2 SMNVEV (reference sequence). V was pared by 6 bases and J by 5 bases, with 16 bases between. This chain's CDR3 is CASRPLGDWETQYF. The CDR3, as DNA: TGTGCCAGCAGGCCACTAGGGGATTGGGAGACCCAGTACTTC.

The rearrangement joins TRBV4-3 to TRBJ2-1; 12 bases map to TRBD2. V lost 5 bases to trimming and J lost 9 bases; unmatched junction nucleotides: 14. The CDR3 contains 17 residues. Germline CDR1 is LGHNA and CDR2 is YSLEER. The CDR3 nucleotides are TGCGCCAGCAGCTCTTCCTTGACTAGCGGGAGTTCGAGTGAGCAGTTCTTC. This encodes CASSSSLTSGSSSEQFF.

The chain carries TRBV7-9 and TRBJ2-3; 7 nucleotides match TRBD1. This CDR3 spans 16 amino acids. The V gene's germline CDR1 is SEHNR and CDR2 FQNEAQ (reference sequence). With V trimmed by 5 bases and J by 1 base, 9 bases remained unmatched. The chain's CDR3 is CASSARDRAGTDTQYF. The CDR3 DNA reads TGTGCCAGCAGCGCCCGTGACAGGGCCGGCACAGATACGCAGTATTTT. The variable domain in full, completed from reference TRBV7-9 and TRBJ2-3, reads DTGVSQNPRHKITKRGQNVTFRCDPISEHNRLYWYRQTLGQGPEFLTYFQNEAQLEKSRLLSDRFSAERPKGSFSTLEIQRTEQGDSAMYLCASSARDRAGTDTQYFGPGTRLTVL.

The rearrangement uses TRBV28 and TRBJ2-3; TRBD2 agrees at 14 bases. Germline CDR1 and CDR2: MDHEN and SYDVKM. The CDR3 runs to 15 residues. V was pared by 6 bases and J by 6 bases, with 5 bases of the junction left unmatched. CDR3 sequence reads: CASSRTSGRMDTQYF. The CDR3 coding sequence is TGTGCCAGCAGCAGGACTAGCGGGAGGATGGATACGCAGTATTTT.

This chain uses TRBV28 with TRBJ2-3; D not resolved. V lost 5 bases and J 4 bases, leaving 7 bases between the germline ends. Germline CDR1 reads MDHEN; CDR2 reads SYDVKM. CDR3 length equals 12 residues. The CDR3 sequence is CASSSYSDTQYF. DNA of the CDR3: TGTGCCAGCAGTAGTTATTCAGATACGCAGTATTTT.

In this sample, this clone turned up once. The chain has TRBV11-2 and TRBJ2-7; TRBD1 is a possible D gene (5 bases). Germline CDR1 SGHAT, CDR2 FQNNGV. Trimming left V 1 base short and J 6 bases short, with 10 bases between. The length of the CDR3 is 13 residues. The CDR3: CASSLGTGSEQYF. The CDR3 DNA reads as TGTGCCAGCAGCTTAGGTACAGGTAGCGAGCAGTACTTC. The whole variable domain, remainder taken from reference TRBV11-2 and TRBJ2-7, is EAGVAQSPRYKIIEKRQSVAFWCNPISGHATLYWYQQILGQGPKLLIQFQNNGVVDDSQLPKDRFSAERLKGVDSTLKIQPAKLEDSAVYLCASSLGTGSEQYFGPGTRLTVT.

The chain couples TRBV9 to TRBJ2-1; 10 bases match TRBD2. Per germline, CDR1 SGDLS and CDR2 YYNGEE. CDR3 size: 19 residues. V lost 4 bases, J lost 0 bases, and 13 bases stayed unmatched. This CDR3 reads CASSPPPTSGIYSYNEQFF. The CDR3 DNA sequence: TGTGCCAGCAGCCCCCCACCTACTAGCGGGATTTACTCCTACAATGAGCAGTTCTTC. Supplemented by reference TRBV9 and TRBJ2-1, the full variable domain reads DSGVTQTPKHLITATGQRVTLRCSPRSGDLSVYWYQQSLDQGLQFLIQYYNGEERAKGNILERFSAQQFPDLHSELNLSSLELGDSALYFCASSPPPTSGIYSYNEQFFGPGTRLTVL.

The count of this clone is one. The chain carries TRBV29-1 and TRBJ2-1, with D possibly called TRBD1 or TRBD2 (6 bases each). V was clipped by 3 bases and J by 8 bases, with 17 bases between them. The CDR3 has 14 residues. Germline V CDR1 and CDR2: SQVTM, ANQGSEA. CDR3 protein: CSVEKAGTWDEQFF. In DNA, the CDR3 is TGCAGCGTTGAGAAGGCGGGGACATGGGATGAGCAGTTCTTC.

J is TRBJ1-3 and V is TRBV7-9; D uncertain. Trimming cost V 4 bases and J 0 bases, with 10 bases left between them. The germline V gene encodes CDR1 SEHNR and CDR2 FQNEAQ (reference sequence). There are 15 residues in the CDR3. In DNA form, the CDR3 reads TGTGCCAGCAGCTCAATCGGGAGCTCTGGAAACACCATATATTTT. Its protein product is CASSSIGSSGNTIYF.

This clone has only one observation. The DNA for the CDR3 is TGCGCCAGTCGGGACACGAGCTCCTACGAGCAGTACTTC. Translated, it gives CASRDTSSYEQYF. This chain joins TRBV10-2 and TRBJ2-7, with a possible D match to TRBD1 (6 bases). The germline CDR1 and CDR2 sequences are WSHSY and SAAADI. The CDR3 is 13 amino acids. Trimming removed 9 bases from V and 0 bases from J, with 12 bases in between.

V and J are TRBV5-1 and TRBJ1-3; no definite D call. V lost 2 bases and J 8 bases, leaving 5 bases between the germline ends. This CDR3 is 11 amino acids long. From germline, CDR1 is SGHRS and CDR2 YFSETQ. CDR3: CASSFGDTIYF. The DNA for the CDR3 is TGCGCCAGCAGCTTTGGGGACACCATATATTTT.

The chain recombines TRBV19 with TRBJ2-7; D uncertain. Germline V lookup: CDR1 LNHDA, CDR2 SQIVND (reference sequence). CDR3 length: 14 amino acids. V was cut by 6 bases and J by 7 bases, with 19 bases left in between. CDR3 in DNA: TGTGCCAGTAGCCTTGTGGCAGGTGACCTTGAGCAGTACTTC. Translated: CASSLVAGDLEQYF.

This CDR3 reads CASSLTGSRDTIYF. The CDR3 nucleotides are TGTGCCAGCAGCTTGACAGGGTCTAGGGACACCATATATTTT. This sequence joins TRBV5-4 and TRBJ1-3, with D tentatively TRBD1 (6 bases). V was trimmed by 1 base and J by 8 bases, leaving 13 bases between them. The CDR3 is 14 residues long. Looked up from germline, CDR1 is SGHNT and CDR2 is YYREEE (reference sequence).

This chain links TRBV9 with TRBJ2-1; D not resolved. Trimming shortened V by 2 bases and J by 0 bases, and 9 bases separated the two germline ends. The CDR3 is 15 amino acids. Germline assignment: CDR1 SGDLS and CDR2 YYNGEE. CDR3 in amino acids: CASSVAATSYNEQFF. The CDR3, as DNA: TGTGCCAGCAGCGTGGCGGCGACCTCCTACAATGAGCAGTTCTTC.

The chain couples TRBV7-2 to TRBJ2-7, with D possibly being TRBD2 (6 bases). CDR1 SGHTA and CDR2 FQGNSA come from the germline V gene. This CDR3 spans 15 amino acids. Between the trimmed V and J ends, which lost 5 bases and 4 bases, there was a span of 18 bases. CDR3 sequence reads: CASSPLKSGLYEQYF. CDR3 DNA sequence: TGTGCCAGCAGCCCCCTCAAAAGCGGGCTGTACGAGCAGTACTTC.

As to this clone: Other DNA sequences in this specimen translate into the identical CDR3. V and J are TRBV7-9 and TRBJ2-2; 8 nucleotides line up with TRBD1. After removal of 5 bases from V and 1 base from J, the junction contained 6 bases not matched to a gene. This CDR3 comprises 16 residues. Germline V lookup: CDR1 SEHNR, CDR2 FQNEAQ (reference sequence). The CDR3 spells CASSPPGTGNTGELFF. In DNA, the CDR3 is TGTGCCAGCAGCCCCCCCGGGACAGGGAACACCGGGGAGCTGTTTTTT.

The J gene is TRBJ1-4, the V gene TRBV11-2; 7 bases agree with TRBD1. V was clipped by 5 bases and J by 9 bases; unmatched bases: 6. The CDR3 length is 13 residues. Germline V gene data show CDR1 as SGHAT and CDR2 as FQNNGV. CDR3 loop: CASSTWDSKKLFF. DNA of the CDR3: TGTGCCAGCAGCACCTGGGACAGCAAAAAACTGTTTTTT. Combining the CDR3 with reference TRBV11-2 and TRBJ1-4 gives the whole variable domain EAGVAQSPRYKIIEKRQSVAFWCNPISGHATLYWYQQILGQGPKLLIQFQNNGVVDDSQLPKDRFSAERLKGVDSTLKIQPAKLEDSAVYLCASSTWDSKKLFFGSGTQLSVL.

There are a few counts of this clone. The genes are TRBV27 and TRBJ2-2; 9 bases match TRBD2. CDR1 and CDR2 from the germline V gene are MNHEY and SMNVEV (reference sequence). The CDR3 consists of 15 residues. The V gene end was trimmed by 6 bases and the J gene end by 5 bases; junction bases not matched to a gene: 7. CDR3 region: CASSWVAGATGELFF. CDR3 DNA: TGTGCCAGCAGCTGGGTAGCGGGGGCGACCGGGGAGCTGTTTTTT.

The chain has TRBV2 and TRBJ1-1, with unresolved D. The germline CDR1 and CDR2 sequences are SNHLY and FYNNEI. Trimming stripped 7 bases from V and 5 bases from J, with 11 bases between. The CDR3 is 12 amino acids. CDR3 coding DNA: TGTGCCAGCATCGATAGGCGGACTGAAGCTTTCTTT. Its protein is CASIDRRTEAFF.

J is TRBJ2-1 and V is TRBV7-2; 12 nucleotides agree with TRBD2. There are 16 residues in the CDR3. Germline V CDR1 and CDR2: SGHTA, FQGNSA. Trimming at V came to 1 base and at J to 5 bases, leaving 3 bases not matched to a gene. CDR3 nucleotides: TGTGCCAGCAGCTTAGGCAGGACTAGCGGGAACAATGAGCAGTTCTTC. Translating gives CASSLGRTSGNNEQFF.

V and J are TRBV27 and TRBJ2-5; D perhaps matches TRBD2 (5 bases). Trimming stripped 6 bases from V and 4 bases from J, with 12 bases between. CDR1 is MNHEY and CDR2 is SMNVEV in the germline V gene (reference sequence). The CDR3 consists of 13 residues. CDR3 region: CASRRLTGETQYF. CDR3 sequence (DNA): TGTGCCAGCAGGCGACTAACGGGAGAGACCCAGTACTTC.

This sequence joins TRBV29-1 and TRBJ1-1; no definite D call. CDR3 size: 12 residues. CDR1 is SQVTM and CDR2 is ANQGSEA in the germline V gene. Deletions cut 6 bases from V and 6 bases from J, with 14 bases between. The DNA for the CDR3 is TGCAGCGTCAACGCCGGACCCGCTGAAGCTTTCTTT. Translating gives CSVNAGPAEAFF.

The chain combines TRBV28 with TRBJ2-7; 13 positions match TRBD2. The germline V gene has CDR1 MDHEN and CDR2 SYDVKM. The V segment lost 6 bases and the J segment 3 bases; nucleotides outside the gene matches: 11. This CDR3 region has 17 residues. CDR3 coding DNA: TGTGCCAGCAGCCCCGGACTAGCGGGAGAGGGCCTCTACGAGCAGTACTTC. Its protein product is CASSPGLAGEGLYEQYF.

The CDR3 DNA sequence: TGCAGCGTTGTGGGGCCCGCCTACGAGCAGTACTTC. Protein: CSVVGPAYEQYF. V usage is TRBV29-1 and J usage is TRBJ2-7; weak D call: TRBD1 (5 bases). The CDR3 has 12 amino acids. V was clipped by 4 bases and J by 2 bases, with 9 bases between them. Germline values: CDR1 SQVTM, CDR2 ANQGSEA.

The table lists this clone with a few counts. One end of the junction fails to match germline, which may point to a read error. The gene calls are TRBV30 and TRBJ2-1; the match to TRBD1 covers 8 bases. CDR3 size: 13 residues. Germline loops: CDR1 GTSNPN, CDR2 SVGIG (reference sequence). The CDR3 bases are TGCCTGGTCGGGACAGGCTCCTACAATGAGCAGTTCTTC. Translated, it gives CLVGTGSYNEQFF.